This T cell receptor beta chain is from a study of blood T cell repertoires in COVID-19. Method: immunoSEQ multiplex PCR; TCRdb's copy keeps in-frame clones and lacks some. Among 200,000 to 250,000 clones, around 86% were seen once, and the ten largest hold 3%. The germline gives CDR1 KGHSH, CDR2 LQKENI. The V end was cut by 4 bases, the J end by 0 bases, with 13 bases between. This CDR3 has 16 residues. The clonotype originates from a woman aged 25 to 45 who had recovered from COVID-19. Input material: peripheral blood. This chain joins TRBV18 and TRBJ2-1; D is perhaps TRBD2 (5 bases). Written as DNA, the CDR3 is TGTGCCAGCTCACTACGACTACACGACTCCTACAATGAGCAGTTCTTC. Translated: CASSLRLHDSYNEQFF.